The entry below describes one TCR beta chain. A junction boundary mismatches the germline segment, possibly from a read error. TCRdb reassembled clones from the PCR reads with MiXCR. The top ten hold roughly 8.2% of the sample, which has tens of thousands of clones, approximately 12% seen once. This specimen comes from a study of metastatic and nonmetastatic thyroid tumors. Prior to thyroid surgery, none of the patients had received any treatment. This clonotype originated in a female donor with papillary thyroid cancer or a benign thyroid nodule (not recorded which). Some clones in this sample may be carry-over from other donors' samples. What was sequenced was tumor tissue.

CDR3 region: CASSQNPGQGGTDTRYF. The CDR3 DNA follows: TGCGCCAGCAGCCAAAACCCTGGACAGGGGGGCACAGATACGCGGTATTTT. The rearrangement uses TRBV4-1 and TRBJ2-3, with TRBD1 identical over 10 bases. This CDR3 spans 17 amino acids. CDR1 is MGHRA, CDR2 YSYEKL, per germline.